A selection of T cell receptor beta chains follows, all from one sample in a study of identifying expanded T cells in peripheral blood. Profiled with immunoSEQ multiplex PCR; TCRdb holds only in-frame clones, not every one. The sample comprises more than 45,000 clones, approximately 80% of which are singletons, and approximately 15% rests with the top ten. Sequences were obtained from blood. These TCRs come from a person aged 18-70 years in good health. Both conserved end residues are part of each CDR3. The D gene is left open where the match is weak. Part of the rows lack a size; the others show once, few, many or a class for expanded clones.

J	size	V	D	DNA	CDR3
TRBJ2-7	NA	TRBV29-1	NA	TGCAGCGCCCGCTTCGGAAACTACGAGCAGTACTTC	CSARFGNYEQYF
TRBJ1-1	NA	TRBV2	NA	TGTGCCAGCAAATTGGGCCAGAACACTGAAGCTTTCTTT	CASKLGQNTEAFF
TRBJ2-3	NA	TRBV27	TRBD2	TGTGCCAGCAGTCCGAAAGGACTAGGGACCCAGTATTTT	CASSPKGLGTQYF
TRBJ2-1	few	TRBV6-6	TRBD2	TGTGCCAGCGATCGACTAGCGGGAGGCGGCAATGAGCAGTTCTTC	CASDRLAGGGNEQFF
TRBJ2-2	NA	TRBV29-1	NA	TGCAGCGTTGTGGGGGCGCCAGGTACCGGGGAGCTGTTTTTT	CSVVGAPGTGELFF
TRBJ2-7	NA	TRBV5-1	TRBD1	TGCGCCAGCAGCCAGGGACAGCTAGCAACCGAGCAGTACTTC	CASSQGQLATEQYF
TRBJ2-1	NA	TRBV19	NA	TGTGCCAGTACGACAGAGTACAATGAGCAGTTCTTC	CASTTEYNEQFF
TRBJ1-1	NA	TRBV6-6	TRBD1	TGTGCCAGCAGTTCGAATCCGGGACAGAAGAACACTGAAGCTTTCTTT	CASSSNPGQKNTEAFF
TRBJ1-6	few	TRBV5-5	NA	TGTGCCAGCAGCTCTACAGGGAGCTCACCCCTCCACTTT	CASSSTGSSPLHF
TRBJ1-1	few	TRBV5-6	NA	TGTGCCAGCAGCTTGACCAGGGGCAGAGCTTTCTTT	CASSLTRGRAFF
TRBJ2-3	NA	TRBV7-2	NA	TGTGCCAGCAGCTCCTTTAGGAGACAGCGGAATACGCAGTATTTT	CASSSFRRQRNTQYF
TRBJ1-2	NA	TRBV30	NA	TGTGCCTGGAGTGTAGCTTGGACATCTAACTATGGCTACACCTTC	CAWSVAWTSNYGYTF
TRBJ2-3	NA	TRBV19	NA	TGTGCCAGTAGTATAGGTCAAAGCACAGATACGCAGTATTTT	CASSIGQSTDTQYF
TRBJ2-4	NA	TRBV6-1	NA	TGTGCCAGCAGTCACCGGCCCCAGGGGCACATTCAGTACTTC	CASSHRPQGHIQYF
TRBJ2-3	NA	TRBV5-1	TRBD2	TGCGCCAGCAGCGGAGCGACTAGCGCGTCAGGTACGCAGTATTTT	CASSGATSASGTQYF
TRBJ1-1	many	TRBV6-5	NA	TGTGCCAGCAGCTCGACAGTGAACACTGAAGCTTTCTTT	CASSSTVNTEAFF
TRBJ1-2	NA	TRBV19	TRBD1	TGTGCCAGTAGAACCTCGACAGGGGTTGGCTATGGCTACACCTTC	CASRTSTGVGYGYTF
TRBJ1-4	NA	TRBV11-2	NA	TGTGCCAGCAGCAGCGGGGGGGAACGTGAAAAACTGTTTTTT	CASSSGGEREKLFF
TRBJ1-2	NA	TRBV27	NA	TGTGCCAGCAGCTTCGGGCCGAACTATGGCTACACCTTC	CASSFGPNYGYTF
TRBJ2-5	NA	TRBV15	TRBD1	TGTGCCACCAGCAGAGACGACAGGGGTGGGGAGACCCAGTACTTC	CATSRDDRGGETQYF
TRBJ1-2	NA	TRBV5-1	TRBD1	TGCGCCAGCAGTCCAGGCCCACAGGGGCATCGGACCTTC	CASSPGPQGHRTF
TRBJ2-5	NA	TRBV14	NA	TGTGCCAGCAGCCAAGTGGTTCCGGCAGAGACCCAGTACTTC	CASSQVVPAETQYF
TRBJ2-1	NA	TRBV27	NA	TGTGCCACCTGGCCGGCAAGCGGCCGTGAGCAGTTCTTC	CATWPASGREQFF
TRBJ2-5	NA	TRBV5-8	TRBD1	TGTGCCAGCAGCGGAACAGGGGGTTCGCGGGAGACCCAGTACTTC	CASSGTGGSRETQYF
TRBJ2-1	once	TRBV4-3	TRBD2	TGCGCCAGCAGCCAAGAAGGATGGGGAGCGGGGGGGTCCTCCTACAATGAGCAGTTCTTC	CASSQEGWGAGGSSYNEQFF
TRBJ1-1	NA	TRBV30	NA	TGTGCCTGGAGTGGGGGGGGAGCTGAAGCTTTCTTT	CAWSGGGAEAFF